The clone carrying this TCR beta chain was recorded a few times. Other DNA sequences from this sample encode an identical CDR3 as well. The method was immunoSEQ multiplex PCR; TCRdb's version includes in-frame clones alone and lacks a portion of them. The table has more than 50,000 clones, roughly 85% seen once. These data are taken from a study of OX40 agonist ivuxolimab in advanced cancers. Whole-study context: Dose-escalation subjects each had hepatocellular carcinoma, melanoma, renal cell or head and neck cancer.

After removal of 2 bases from V and 3 bases from J, the junction contained 1 base not matched to a gene. The CDR3 is made up of 14 amino acids. Germline V gene sequence: CDR1 KGHSH, CDR2 LQKENI. This chain joins TRBV18 and TRBJ2-7, with TRBD2 matching over 10 bases. The sample consisted of CD4+ or CD8+ T cells sorted from blood, taken in a trial of the OX40 agonist ivuxolimab. The TCR originated in an adult with an advanced solid tumor such as melanoma, head and neck, liver or kidney cancer. The CDR3 sequence: CASSPIAGGYEQYF. The CDR3 DNA reads as TGTGCCAGCTCACCAATAGCGGGGGGCTACGAGCAGTACTTC.